The 23 T cell receptor beta chains in this list originate from one sample, sequenced in a study of T cell responses to AZD1222 COVID-19 vaccine. Only in-frame clones appear in the TCRdb table, and some are missing; sequencing was by immunoSEQ multiplex PCR. This table has fewer than 150,000 clones, 80% to 90% appearing once. The sample was peripheral blood, taken on day 0 of AZD1222 vaccination. These receptors were taken from an adult in good health.

The chain uses TRBV5-8 and TRBJ1-5; maybe TRBD1 (6 bases). In germline, CDR1 is SGHTS, CDR2 YDEGEE. The CDR3 has 15 amino acids. V was pared by 7 bases and J by 7 bases, with 21 bases between. DNA of the CDR3: TGTGCCAGCCAAACATTATACAGGGCTCCCCAGCCCCAGCATTTT. It yields the protein CASQTLYRAPQPQHF.

This clone is medium-sized within its sample. The J gene is TRBJ1-5, the V gene TRBV30; TRBD1 might be the D (5 bases). V shed 0 bases and J shed 6 bases, with 9 bases lying between them. CDR3 length: 13 residues. Germline lookup yields CDR1 GTSNPN and CDR2 SVGIG (reference sequence). The CDR3 loop is CAWSVGQAQPQHF. The CDR3 DNA follows: TGTGCCTGGAGTGTGGGGCAGGCTCAGCCCCAGCATTTT.

The rearrangement links TRBV28 to TRBJ1-5; D remains unclear. The germline CDR1 and CDR2 sequences are MDHEN and SYDVKM. V lost 4 bases to trimming and J lost 0 bases, with 10 bases between them. The length of the CDR3 is 15 residues. CDR3 amino acids: CASSSTEYSNQPQHF. The CDR3 DNA is TGTGCCAGCAGTTCGACGGAGTATAGCAATCAGCCCCAGCATTTT.

The rearrangement joins TRBV27 to TRBJ2-3, with TRBD2 matching 15 bases. The length of the CDR3 is 19 residues. CDR1 and CDR2 (germline): MNHEY, SMNVEV (reference sequence). The trim removed 4 bases at V and 2 bases at J, leaving 10 bases unmatched. In DNA, the CDR3 is TGTGCCAGCAGTTCCCCCGGGACTAGCGGGAGGAGGAACACAGATACGCAGTATTTT. It specifies CASSSPGTSGRRNTDTQYF.

The chain uses TRBV15 and TRBJ2-7; TRBD1 aligns across 7 bases. The CDR3 sequence is 15 residues long. V gave up 0 bases and J gave up 4 bases; unmatched junction bases: 6. Germline loops: CDR1 LNHNV, CDR2 YYDKDF (reference sequence). CDR3 region: CATSREGTVQYEQYF. CDR3 sequence (DNA): TGTGCCACCAGCAGAGAGGGGACAGTCCAATACGAGCAGTACTTC.

The chain links TRBV5-1 to TRBJ2-7; D is tentatively TRBD1 or TRBD2 (5 bases each). This CDR3 is 13 amino acids long. Germline assignment: CDR1 SGHRS and CDR2 YFSETQ. V was pared by 0 bases and J by 6 bases, with 10 bases between. The DNA of the CDR3 is TGCGCCAGCAGCTTGGCGGGGCTGCGCGAGCAGTACTTC. It translates to CASSLAGLREQYF.

The rearrangement links TRBV14 to TRBJ2-7; D remains unclear. CDR1 is SGHDN, CDR2 FVKESK, per germline. This CDR3 is 11 amino acids long. The germline V and J ends were trimmed by 6 bases and 4 bases, with 7 bases remaining between them. The CDR3 sequence is CASSLGYEQYF. CDR3 sequence (DNA): TGTGCCAGCAGTTTAGGTTACGAGCAGTACTTC.

The genes are TRBV27 and TRBJ2-7, with D unclear. Trimming pared 7 bases from V and 0 bases from J, leaving 10 bases between. Germline-derived CDR1 and CDR2 are MNHEY and SMNVEV (reference sequence). This CDR3 is built from 13 residues. CDR3 DNA sequence: TGTGCCAGCAAAAGTCAGGTCTCCTACGAGCAGTACTTC. As protein: CASKSQVSYEQYF.

V and J are TRBV27 and TRBJ2-7, with 12 bases aligning to TRBD1. V lost 5 bases to trimming and J lost 5 bases; unmatched junction nucleotides: 7. Germline CDR1 reads MNHEY; CDR2 reads SMNVEV (reference sequence). The CDR3 is 15 residues long. The CDR3 region has the DNA TGTGCCAGCAGTCCACCGGGACAGGGGGCCCACGAGCAGTACTTC. Residues: CASSPPGQGAHEQYF.

The chain joins TRBV3-1 (or the pseudogene TRBV3-2) to TRBJ2-7, with 13 bases aligning to TRBD2. With 4 bases clipped from V and 0 bases from J, the junction kept 6 bases outside the gene matches. The V gene's germline CDR1 is LGHDT and CDR2 YNNKEL (reference sequence). The CDR3 totals 17 residues. In nucleotides, the CDR3 is TGTGCCAGCAGCCGGACTAGCGGGAGCGCAAGCTCCTACGAGCAGTACTTC. Its protein is CASSRTSGSASSYEQYF.

The rearrangement uses TRBV2 and TRBJ1-2; D is unclear. V dropped 0 bases and J dropped 7 bases, with 12 bases sitting between them. The CDR3 extends over 14 amino acids. Germline V CDR1 and CDR2: SNHLY, FYNNEI. The CDR3 DNA follows: TGTGCCAGCAGTGAAGCTTCGGCAGGCGGTGGCTACACCTTC. This translates into CASSEASAGGGYTF.

This clone is a singleton in its sample. This rearrangement joins TRBV9 to TRBJ2-1; D might be TRBD2 (6 bases). This CDR3 has 15 amino acids. Trimming left V 0 bases short and J 5 bases short, with 12 bases between. CDR1 is SGDLS, CDR2 YYNGEE, per germline. CDR3 sequence (DNA): TGTGCCAGCAGCGTAGCTGGGGGGAGCAACAATGAGCAGTTCTTC. Translation: CASSVAGGSNNEQFF.

V and J are TRBV18 and TRBJ2-3, with 7 bases matching TRBD2. The CDR3 extends over 18 amino acids. The germline V gene has CDR1 KGHSH and CDR2 LQKENI. The V and J ends lost 2 bases and 1 base, in that order; junction bases with no gene match: 12. The CDR3 bases are TGTGCCAGCTCACCAGGGACCCCAGTACGGGGGGGCACAGATACGCAGTATTTT. As protein: CASSPGTPVRGGTDTQYF.

This rearrangement joins TRBV7-2 to TRBJ2-7; D gene uncertain. The V and J ends lost 1 base and 4 bases respectively, with 14 bases between them. The germline CDR1 and CDR2 sequences are SGHTA and FQGNSA. This CDR3 region has 15 residues. The CDR3 is CASSLGASQLYEQYF. For the CDR3, the DNA is TGTGCCAGCAGCTTAGGTGCGAGCCAGCTATACGAGCAGTACTTC.

This clone was counted a few times. The CDR3 region has the DNA TGTGCCAGCAGCTTGTGGACTAGCATTGGGGAAGGATACGAGCAGTACTTC. Its translation: CASSLWTSIGEGYEQYF. The J gene is TRBJ2-7, the V gene TRBV13, with 8 bases identical to TRBD2. The V segment lost 3 bases and the J segment 4 bases; nucleotides outside the gene matches: 14. CDR3 length equals 17 residues. In germline, CDR1 is PRHDT, CDR2 FYEKMQ (reference sequence). Supplemented by reference TRBV13 and TRBJ2-7, the full variable domain reads AAGVIQSPRHLIKEKRETATLKCYPIPRHDTVYWYQQGPGQDPQFLISFYEKMQSDKGSIPDRFSAQQFSDYHSELNMSSLELGDSALYFCASSLWTSIGEGYEQYFGPGTRLTVT.

In this sample, this clone turned up once. The chain links TRBV11-2 to TRBJ1-2; 7 nucleotides match TRBD1. The CDR3 runs 13 residues. Germline V gene sequence: CDR1 SGHAT, CDR2 FQNNGV. J lost 3 bases, V lost 6 bases, and 4 bases had no gene match. CDR3 residues: CASRKTGDYGYTF. The DNA of the CDR3 is TGTGCCAGCAGAAAAACAGGGGACTATGGCTACACCTTC. Drawing the rest from reference TRBV11-2 and TRBJ1-2, the complete variable domain is EAGVAQSPRYKIIEKRQSVAFWCNPISGHATLYWYQQILGQGPKLLIQFQNNGVVDDSQLPKDRFSAERLKGVDSTLKIQPAKLEDSAVYLCASRKTGDYGYTFGSGTRLTVV.

The chain links TRBV12-3 or TRBV12-4 to TRBJ1-3; no definite D call. Trimming left V 3 bases short and J 4 bases short, with 7 bases between. The CDR3 consists of 13 residues. The CDR3 is CASSFQDGNTIYF. The CDR3 DNA reads TGTGCCAGCAGTTTCCAAGACGGAAACACCATATATTTT.

CDR3 loop: CASSLAGFGETQYF. CDR3 DNA sequence: TGCGCCAGCAGCTTGGCAGGGTTTGGGGAGACCCAGTACTTC. This sequence joins TRBV5-1 and TRBJ2-5, with a possible D match to TRBD1 (5 bases). Germline V gives CDR1 SGHRS, CDR2 YFSETQ. CDR3 length: 14 amino acids. Trimming removed 0 bases from V and 5 bases from J, with 11 bases in between.

This rearrangement joins TRBV11-2 to TRBJ2-6, with 10 bases identical to TRBD1. The V gene's germline CDR1 is SGHAT and CDR2 FQNNGV. The CDR3 is 17 residues long. V lost 5 bases, J lost 2 bases, and 6 bases stayed unmatched. The CDR3 bases are TGTGCCAGCAGCCACCTGACAGGGGGCGCTGGGGCCAACGTCCTGACTTTC. Its translation is CASSHLTGGAGANVLTF.

The chain combines TRBV6-5 with TRBJ1-6; a weak D match, TRBD1 (6 bases). Trimming cost V 8 bases and J 6 bases, with 8 bases left between them. This CDR3 contains 12 residues. Germline V lookup: CDR1 MNHEY, CDR2 SVGAGI. CDR3 sequence: CASRQVNSPLHF. The DNA of the CDR3 is TGTGCCAGCCGACAGGTTAATTCACCCCTCCACTTT.

This clone appeared once. This sequence joins TRBV7-2 and TRBJ2-7; D is ambiguous. The germline V gene has CDR1 SGHTA and CDR2 FQGNSA. Trimming left V 5 bases short and J 3 bases short, with 17 bases between. The CDR3 extends over 15 amino acids. The CDR3 DNA follows: TGTGCCAGCAGCCAAGGGTCGGGCGAAATCTACGAGCAGTACTTC. Translating gives CASSQGSGEIYEQYF.

V usage is TRBV6-5 and J usage is TRBJ2-6, with a weak D call TRBD2 (6 bases). Germline CDR1 reads MNHEY; CDR2 reads SVGAGI. CDR3 size: 14 residues. Trimming pared 10 bases from V and 0 bases from J, leaving 10 bases between. The CDR3 is CATRRDSGANVLTF. In DNA, the CDR3 is TGTGCCACCCGGCGGGACTCTGGGGCCAACGTCCTGACTTTC.

V gene TRBV9 combines with J gene TRBJ2-1, with 7 bases lining up with TRBD1. This CDR3 is 16 amino acids long. CDR1 is SGDLS and CDR2 is YYNGEE in the germline V gene. Germline trimming cut 0 bases from V and 13 bases from J; bases unmatched to any gene: 16. CDR3 region: CASSVVGQAKVGTQFF. The CDR3, as DNA: TGTGCCAGCAGCGTAGTTGGACAGGCCAAAGTGGGAACACAGTTCTTC.